This T cell receptor beta chain was identified during a study of breast tumors, draining lymph nodes, adjacent tissues. Findings and limits, study-wide: Data fit most tumor T cells coming from lymph node, expanding in tumor.

Worth noting for this clonotype: The antigen remains undetermined. A much more abundant neighbour one base away suggests this may be a read error. Because the CDR3 is missing its conserved closing phenylalanine or tryptophan, this is likely a read error.

A single record per CDR3 protein comes from TCRdb applying MiXCR to the multiplex PCR reads. The sample records some 130,000 distinct CDR3 sequences, 21% being singletons. The lymph nodes were axillary draining lymph nodes from breast cancer patients. This sequence was found in a female donor with breast cancer. Some clones in this sample may be carry-over from other donors' samples. The sample comprised axillary lymph node tissue.

The CDR3 region has the DNA TGTGCCAGCAGCAAATCAGACAGGGGGCTATACGAGCAGTACCTC. Encoded protein: CASSKSDRGLYEQYL. J is TRBJ2-7 and V is TRBV7-6; 10 bases are a match to TRBD1. The germline V gene encodes CDR1 SGHVS and CDR2 FNYEAQ. CDR3 size: 15 residues. The V gene end was trimmed by 5 bases and the J gene end by 4 bases; junction bases not matched to a gene: 8.